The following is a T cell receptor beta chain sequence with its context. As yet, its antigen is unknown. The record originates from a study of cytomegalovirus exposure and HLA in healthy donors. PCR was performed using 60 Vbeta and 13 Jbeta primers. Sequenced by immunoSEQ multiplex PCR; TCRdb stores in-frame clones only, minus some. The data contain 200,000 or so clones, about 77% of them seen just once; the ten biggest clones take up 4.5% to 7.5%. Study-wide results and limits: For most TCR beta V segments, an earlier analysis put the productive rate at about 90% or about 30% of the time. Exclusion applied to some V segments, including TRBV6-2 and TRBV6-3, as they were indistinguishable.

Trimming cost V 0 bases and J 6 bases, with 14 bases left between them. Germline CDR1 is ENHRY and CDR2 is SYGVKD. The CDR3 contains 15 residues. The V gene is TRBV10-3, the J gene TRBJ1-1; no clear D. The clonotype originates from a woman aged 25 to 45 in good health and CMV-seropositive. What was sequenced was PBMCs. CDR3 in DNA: TGTGCCATCAGTGAGTCCTGGGAGAGGAATGCTGAAGCTTTCTTT. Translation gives CAISESWERNAEAFF.